A single T cell receptor beta chain is shown here with its context. The CDR3 totals 16 residues. CDR1 KGHSH and CDR2 LQKENI come from the germline V gene. Trimming took off 2 bases at V and 0 bases at J, with 10 bases between the two ends. In terms of age and location, participants ranged from roughly 18 to 100 years and lived in under 30 US areas. Participants' own reports of clinical history determined their cohort assignment. Two negative PCRs, clearance, or symptom resolution had been documented for recovered Cohort 3 donors. The record originates from a study of blood T cell repertoires in COVID-19. Study in general: The origin of the acute and convalescent COVID-19 samples was the United States, Italy and Spain.

Here immunoSEQ multiplex PCR was the method, and the copy in TCRdb shows in-frame clones only, minus some. The repertoire includes about 280,000 clones, about 85% of them detected once, and 2.5% sits in the top ten. Sequencing was done on a sample of PBMCs or T cells enriched from blood (not recorded which). The chain has TRBV18 and TRBJ1-4; TRBD1 is a possible D gene (5 bases). This sequence was found in a woman aged 50 to 60 who had recovered from COVID-19. CDR3 nucleotide sequence: TGTGCCAGCTCACCATCCCGGGGGGCAACTAATGAAAAACTGTTTTTT. Translated: CASSPSRGATNEKLFF.